The 9 T cell receptor beta chains below were found in one sample sequenced in a study of T cells in Graves' hyperthyroidism and ophthalmopathy. Authors of the study amplified TCR beta CDR3 regions from RNA transcripts. Carried out on the TCR CDR3, a first-round RT-PCR used the HTBI primer set. One entry per CDR3 protein results from TCRdb running MiXCR on the multiplex PCR reads. The table records 500,000 to 750,000 distinct CDR3 sequences, around 14% of them present only once. The sample consisted of blood. The receptor set was obtained from a woman aged 18-29 years with Graves' ophthalmopathy.

The chain combines TRBV4-2 with TRBJ2-1; D may be TRBD1 or TRBD2 (5 bases each). V was pared by 4 bases and J by 14 bases, with 18 bases between. CDR3 length equals 13 residues. Germline CDR1 reads LGHNA; CDR2 reads YNFKEQ. This CDR3 is CASSPSGSGPEFF. The CDR3 DNA follows: TGTGCCAGCAGCCCCTCCGGTTCGGGGCCTGAGTTCTTC.

The chain couples TRBV12-3 or TRBV12-4 to TRBJ1-1, with 9 bases aligning to TRBD1. The CDR3 is made up of 16 amino acids. The trim removed 6 bases at V and 0 bases at J, leaving 8 bases unmatched. The CDR3 protein is CASSRQGEAMNTEAFF. CDR3 DNA sequence: TGTGCCAGCAGCCGACAGGGGGAGGCGATGAACACTGAAGCTTTCTTT.

The CDR3 nucleotides read TGTGCCAGCTCACCGGGCAGTACCCGGGGCCTTAACACTGAAGCTTTCTTT. This sequence encodes CASSPGSTRGLNTEAFF. The chain is built from TRBV18 and TRBJ1-1; possible D gene TRBD1, 5 bases. V gave up 3 bases and J gave up 2 bases, with 19 bases separating them. CDR1 and CDR2 (germline): KGHSH, LQKENI. The CDR3 has 17 residues.

This clonotype was observed a handful of times. A read error may produce the germline difference seen at one junction end. The J gene is TRBJ2-7, the V gene TRBV7-2; 10 bases are shared with TRBD2. The CDR3 totals 16 residues. Germline CDR1 is SGHTA and CDR2 is FQGNSA. In DNA form, the CDR3 reads TGTGCCAGCAGCCCCTATAGCGGGAGGAACTCCTACGAGCAGTGCTTC. As protein: CASSPYSGRNSYEQCF. Full variable domain (remainder filled in from reference TRBV7-2 and TRBJ2-7): GAGVSQSPSNKVTEKGKDVELRCDPISGHTALYWYRQSLGQGLEFLIYFQGNSAPDKSGLPSDRFSAERTGGSVSTLTIQRTQQEDSAVYLCASSPYSGRNSYEQCFGPGTRLTVT.

Remarks on this clonotype: A much more abundant neighbour one base away suggests this may be a read error. The chain has TRBV30 and TRBJ2-1, with 7 nucleotides matching TRBD2. The germline V gene has CDR1 GTSNPN and CDR2 SVGIG (reference sequence). CDR3 length: 14 residues. The DNA of the CDR3 is TGTGCCTGGACCGGCGGGAGCGCCTACAATGGGCAGTTCTTC. The encoded protein is CAWTGGSAYNGQFF.

This rearrangement joins TRBV19 to TRBJ1-3, with D possibly TRBD1 on 5 matching bases. CDR3 length: 15 residues. Per germline, CDR1 LNHDA and CDR2 SQIVND (reference sequence). V gave up 3 bases and J gave up 2 bases, with 11 bases separating them. CDR3 nucleotide sequence: TGTGCCAGTAGTATGAAGGGGACCGCTGGAAACACCATATATTTT. It translates to CASSMKGTAGNTIYF.

The table lists this clonotype with many counts. The CDR3 spells CASSDQRAYTDTQYF. As DNA, the CDR3 is TGTGCCAGCAGCGATCAGCGCGCTTACACAGATACGCAGTATTTT. This chain uses TRBV9 with TRBJ2-3, with D unresolved. V gave up 3 bases and J gave up 2 bases, with 13 bases separating them. The germline V gene has CDR1 SGDLS and CDR2 YYNGEE. This CDR3 is built from 15 residues.

V is TRBV6-1 and J is TRBJ2-3, with D perhaps TRBD2 (5 bases). CDR3 length: 13 residues. V was clipped by 7 bases and J by 4 bases, with 12 bases between them. Germline lookup yields CDR1 MNHNS and CDR2 SASEGT. In DNA, the CDR3 is TGTGCCAGCATATTTTATAGCGCAGATACGCAGTATTTT. This translates into CASIFYSADTQYF.

This clonotype was observed at least ten times. The rearrangement uses TRBV18 and TRBJ2-3, with 7 positions matching TRBD2. Trimming cost V 3 bases and J 6 bases; bases outside gene matches: 6. The length of the CDR3 is 14 residues. Germline CDR1 reads KGHSH; CDR2 reads LQKENI. CDR3 sequence reads: CASSPSAGMDTQYF. CDR3 nucleotide sequence: TGTGCCAGCTCACCCTCAGCGGGAATGGATACGCAGTATTTT.